This T cell receptor (beta chain) emerged from a study of identical twins. Study results and limitations: In cord blood, abundant beta clonotypes had fewer insertions; memory showed no trend. For zero-insertion analyses, partial confounding could come from invariant MAIT and iNKT cells.

This clonotype was recorded many times. Its cognate antigen is unknown. V lost 7 bases, J lost 5 bases, and 18 bases lay in between. This CDR3 has 14 residues. CDR1 is MNHNS and CDR2 is SASEGT in the germline V gene. TCRdb re-called the 5' RACE reads with MiXCR, one entry per CDR3 protein. The sample records 200,000 to 250,000 distinct CDR3 sequences, roughly a tenth being singletons. This rearrangement joins TRBV6-1 to TRBJ2-7; D is possibly TRBD1 (5 bases). Sequencing was done on a sample of memory T cells sorted from blood. This TCR was sampled from a middle-aged man in good health. CDR3 DNA: TGTGCCAGCAAACCGTACCGGACCAGGGACGAGCAGTACTTC. This gives the protein CASKPYRTRDEQYF.